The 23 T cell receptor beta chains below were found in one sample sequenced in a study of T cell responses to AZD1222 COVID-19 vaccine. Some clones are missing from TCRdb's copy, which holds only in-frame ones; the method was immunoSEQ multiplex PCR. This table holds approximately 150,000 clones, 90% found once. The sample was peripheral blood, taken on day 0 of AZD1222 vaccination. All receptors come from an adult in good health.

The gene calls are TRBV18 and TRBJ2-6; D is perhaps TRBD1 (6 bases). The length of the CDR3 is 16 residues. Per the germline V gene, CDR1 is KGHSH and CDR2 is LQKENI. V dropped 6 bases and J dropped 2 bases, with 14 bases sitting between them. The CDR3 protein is CASSSRGNPGANVLTF. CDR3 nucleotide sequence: TGTGCCAGCTCCTCGAGGGGGAACCCTGGGGCCAACGTCCTGACTTTC.

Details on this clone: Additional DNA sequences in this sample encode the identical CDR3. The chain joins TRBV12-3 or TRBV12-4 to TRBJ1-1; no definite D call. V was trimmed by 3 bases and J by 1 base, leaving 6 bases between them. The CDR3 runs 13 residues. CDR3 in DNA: TGTGCCAGCAGTTTCGCCGGGAACACTGAAGCTTTCTTT. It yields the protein CASSFAGNTEAFF.

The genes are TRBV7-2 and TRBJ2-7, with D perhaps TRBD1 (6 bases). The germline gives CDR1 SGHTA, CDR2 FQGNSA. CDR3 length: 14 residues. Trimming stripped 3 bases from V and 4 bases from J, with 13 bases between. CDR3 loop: CASSFTGTRYEQYF. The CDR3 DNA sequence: TGTGCCAGCAGCTTTACAGGGACCCGGTACGAGCAGTACTTC.

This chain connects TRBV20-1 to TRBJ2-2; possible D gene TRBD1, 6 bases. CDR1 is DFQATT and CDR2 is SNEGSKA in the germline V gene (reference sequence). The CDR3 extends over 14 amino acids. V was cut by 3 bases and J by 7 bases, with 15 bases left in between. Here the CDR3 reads CSASSTGFGGELFF. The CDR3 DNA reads TGCAGTGCTAGTAGTACAGGGTTCGGCGGGGAGCTGTTTTTT.

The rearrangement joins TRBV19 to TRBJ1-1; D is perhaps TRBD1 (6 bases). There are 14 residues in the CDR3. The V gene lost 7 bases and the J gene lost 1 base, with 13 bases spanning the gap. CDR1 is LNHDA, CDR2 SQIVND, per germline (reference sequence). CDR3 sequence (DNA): TGTGCCAGTAACCCGGACAGTTGGAACACTGAAGCTTTCTTT. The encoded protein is CASNPDSWNTEAFF.

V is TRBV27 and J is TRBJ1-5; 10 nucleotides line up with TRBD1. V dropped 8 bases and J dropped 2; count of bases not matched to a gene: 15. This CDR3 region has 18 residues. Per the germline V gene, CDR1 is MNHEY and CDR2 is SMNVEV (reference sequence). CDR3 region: CASAQDRGVPPGNQPQHF. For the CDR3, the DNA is TGTGCCAGCGCTCAGGACAGGGGGGTCCCCCCCGGCAATCAGCCCCAGCATTTT.

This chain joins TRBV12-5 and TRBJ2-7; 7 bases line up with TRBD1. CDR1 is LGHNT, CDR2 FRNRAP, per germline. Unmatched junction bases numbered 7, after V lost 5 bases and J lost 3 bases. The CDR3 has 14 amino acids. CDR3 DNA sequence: TGTGCTAGTGGTCGCATAGGACAGGTCTACGAGCAGTACTTC. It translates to CASGRIGQVYEQYF.

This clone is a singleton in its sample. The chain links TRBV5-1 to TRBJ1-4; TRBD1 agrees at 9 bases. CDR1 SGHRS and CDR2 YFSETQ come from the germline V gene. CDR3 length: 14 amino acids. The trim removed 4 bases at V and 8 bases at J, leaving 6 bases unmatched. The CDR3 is CASSPGTGSEKLFF. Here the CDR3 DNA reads TGCGCCAGCAGCCCGGGGACAGGGAGCGAAAAACTGTTTTTT. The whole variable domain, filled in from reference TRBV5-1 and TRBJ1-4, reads KAGVTQTPRYLIKTRGQQVTLSCSPISGHRSVSWYQQTPGQGLQFLFEYFSETQRNKGNFPGRFSGRQFSNSRSEMNVSTLELGDSALYLCASSPGTGSEKLFFGSGTQLSVL.

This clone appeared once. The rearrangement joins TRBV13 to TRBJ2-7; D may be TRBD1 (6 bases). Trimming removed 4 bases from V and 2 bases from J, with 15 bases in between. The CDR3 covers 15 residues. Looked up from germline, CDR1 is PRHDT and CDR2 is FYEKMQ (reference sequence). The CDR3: CASSSGHTGPYEQYF. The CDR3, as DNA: TGTGCCAGCAGCTCCGGACATACAGGGCCCTACGAGCAGTACTTC.

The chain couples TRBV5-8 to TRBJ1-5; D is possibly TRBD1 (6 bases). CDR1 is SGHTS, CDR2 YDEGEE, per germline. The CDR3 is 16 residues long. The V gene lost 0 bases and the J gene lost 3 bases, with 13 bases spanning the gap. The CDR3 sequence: CASSLVEGGYNQPQHF. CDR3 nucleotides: TGTGCCAGCAGCTTGGTGGAAGGGGGGTACAATCAGCCCCAGCATTTT.

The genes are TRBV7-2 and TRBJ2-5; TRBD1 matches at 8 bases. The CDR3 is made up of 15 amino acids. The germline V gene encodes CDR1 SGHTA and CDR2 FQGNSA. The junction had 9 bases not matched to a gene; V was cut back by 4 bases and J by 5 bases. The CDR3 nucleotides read TGTGCCAGCAGCTCCGGACAGGGTATCCCGGAGACCCAGTACTTC. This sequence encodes CASSSGQGIPETQYF. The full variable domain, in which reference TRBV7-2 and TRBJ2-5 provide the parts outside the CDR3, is GAGVSQSPSNKVTEKGKDVELRCDPISGHTALYWYRQSLGQGLEFLIYFQGNSAPDKSGLPSDRFSAERTGGSVSTLTIQRTQQEDSAVYLCASSSGQGIPETQYFGPGTRLLVL.

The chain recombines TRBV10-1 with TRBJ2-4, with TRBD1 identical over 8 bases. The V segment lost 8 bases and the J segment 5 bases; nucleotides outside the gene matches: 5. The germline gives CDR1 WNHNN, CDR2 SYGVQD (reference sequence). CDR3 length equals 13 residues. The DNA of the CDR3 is TGCGCCAGCTCCGGGGACAGGCAAAACATTCAGTACTTC. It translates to CASSGDRQNIQYF.

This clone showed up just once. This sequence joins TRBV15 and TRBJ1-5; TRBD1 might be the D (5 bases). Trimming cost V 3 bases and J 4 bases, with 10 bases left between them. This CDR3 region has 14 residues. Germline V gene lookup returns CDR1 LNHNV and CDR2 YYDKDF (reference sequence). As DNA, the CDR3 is TGTGCCACCAGCAGGTACGACAGAAATCAGCCCCAGCATTTT. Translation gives CATSRYDRNQPQHF.

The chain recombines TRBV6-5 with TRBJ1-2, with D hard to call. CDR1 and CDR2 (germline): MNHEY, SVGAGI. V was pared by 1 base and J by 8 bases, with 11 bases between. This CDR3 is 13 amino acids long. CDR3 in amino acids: CASSYWGGSGYTF. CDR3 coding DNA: TGTGCCAGCAGTTACTGGGGAGGGAGCGGCTACACCTTC.

In DNA, the CDR3 is TGTGCCAGCAGCGTAGGGGGACAGGGGGCGAAGTATGGCTACACCTTC. Residues: CASSVGGQGAKYGYTF. The chain is built from TRBV9 and TRBJ1-2, with 12 nucleotides matching TRBD1. Per the germline V gene, CDR1 is SGDLS and CDR2 is YYNGEE. J gave up 5 bases and V 0 bases, and 5 bases lay outside the gene matches. The CDR3 sequence is 16 residues long.

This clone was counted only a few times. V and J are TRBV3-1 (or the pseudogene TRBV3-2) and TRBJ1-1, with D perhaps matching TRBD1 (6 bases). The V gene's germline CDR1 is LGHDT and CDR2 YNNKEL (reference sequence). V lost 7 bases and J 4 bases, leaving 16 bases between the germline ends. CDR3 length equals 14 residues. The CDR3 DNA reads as TGTGCCAGCACCGGGGGCCAGGGTGGCACTGAAGCTTTCTTT. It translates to CASTGGQGGTEAFF.

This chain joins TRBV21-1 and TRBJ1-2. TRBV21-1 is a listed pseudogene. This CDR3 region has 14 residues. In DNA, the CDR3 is TGTGCCAGCAGCCCCTGGGAGGGTAGGAATGGCTACACCTTC. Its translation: CASSPWEGRNGYTF.

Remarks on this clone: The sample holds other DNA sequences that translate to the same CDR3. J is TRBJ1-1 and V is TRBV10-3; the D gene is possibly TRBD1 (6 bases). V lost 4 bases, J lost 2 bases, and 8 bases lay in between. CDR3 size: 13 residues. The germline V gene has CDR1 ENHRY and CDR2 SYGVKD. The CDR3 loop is CAISGTANTEAFF. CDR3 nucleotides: TGTGCCATCAGTGGGACAGCCAACACTGAAGCTTTCTTT.

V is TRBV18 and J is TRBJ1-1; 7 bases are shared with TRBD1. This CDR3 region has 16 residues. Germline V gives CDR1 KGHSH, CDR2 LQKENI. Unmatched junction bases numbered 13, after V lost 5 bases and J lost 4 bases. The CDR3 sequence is CASSKGPLQGPTEAFF. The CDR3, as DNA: TGTGCCAGCTCAAAAGGCCCTTTACAGGGGCCCACTGAAGCTTTCTTT.

The CDR3 protein is CASSYALEPEQYF. The CDR3 DNA sequence: TGTGCCAGCAGTTACGCCCTAGAGCCCGAGCAGTACTTC. V and J are TRBV6-2 or TRBV6-3 and TRBJ2-7; D call uncertain. CDR3 length: 13 residues. Germline CDR1 MNHEY, CDR2 SVGEGT. V was trimmed by 2 bases and J by 6 bases, leaving 11 bases between them.

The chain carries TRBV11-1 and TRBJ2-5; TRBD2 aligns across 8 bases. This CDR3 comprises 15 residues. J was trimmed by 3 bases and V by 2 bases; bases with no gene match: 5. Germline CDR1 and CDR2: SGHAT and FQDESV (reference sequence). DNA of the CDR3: TGTGCCAGCAGCTTATATAACGGGGGGGAAGAGACCCAGTACTTC. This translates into CASSLYNGGEETQYF.

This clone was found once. CDR3 nucleotides: TGTGCCAGTAGTGATGACAGGGATGGCGGGGAGCTGTTTTTT. As protein: CASSDDRDGGELFF. This chain connects TRBV19 to TRBJ2-2, with 7 positions matching TRBD1. Germline V lookup: CDR1 LNHDA, CDR2 SQIVND (reference sequence). The CDR3 extends over 14 amino acids. Unmatched junction bases numbered 7, after V lost 5 bases and J lost 7 bases.

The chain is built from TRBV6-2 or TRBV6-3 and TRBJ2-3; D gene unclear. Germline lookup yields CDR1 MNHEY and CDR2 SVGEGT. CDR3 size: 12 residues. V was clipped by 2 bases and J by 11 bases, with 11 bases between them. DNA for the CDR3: TGTGCCAGCAGTTACGGGCAGGTTGGGCAGTATTTT. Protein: CASSYGQVGQYF.